The 9 T cell receptor beta chains presented below share a single source sample, sequenced in a study of vaccination and CD4 T cells after COVID-19. TCRdb analysed the PCR reads with MiXCR anew, one entry per CDR3 protein. Among about 18,000 distinct CDR3 sequences, 55% to 80% were seen once, and the ten largest hold more than 0.95%. The specimen comprised CD4+ T cells from blood, sampled after SARS-CoV-2 vaccination. The origin of the receptors is a human donor who had recovered from COVID-19.

V usage is TRBV28 and J usage is TRBJ2-2, with D possibly being TRBD1 (6 bases). The V end lost 7 bases, the J end lost 7 bases, and 16 bases lay between the germline ends. The CDR3 extends over 14 amino acids. CDR1 and CDR2 (germline): MDHEN, SYDVKM. CDR3: CASIWGRIGGELFF. CDR3 bases: TGTGCCAGCATATGGGGGCGCATCGGCGGGGAGCTGTTTTTT.

The CDR3 protein is CSASSSQGLNTGELFF. The CDR3 bases are TGCAGTGCCTCCTCCTCACAGGGCTTGAACACCGGGGAGCTGTTTTTT. The V gene is TRBV20-1, the J gene TRBJ2-2, with D perhaps TRBD1 (6 bases). The CDR3 has 16 residues. V dropped 6 bases and J dropped 1 base, with 18 bases sitting between them. Germline loops: CDR1 DFQATT, CDR2 SNEGSKA (reference sequence).

This clonotype was found a few times. The chain carries TRBV24-1 and TRBJ1-1, with unresolved D. The CDR3 covers 13 residues. V shed 5 bases and J shed 4 bases, with 10 bases lying between them. Germline CDR1 KGHDR, CDR2 SFDVKD. The CDR3 sequence is CATSVGSGTEAFF. The CDR3 bases are TGTGCCACCAGTGTAGGGTCCGGCACTGAAGCTTTCTTT.

The J gene is TRBJ2-3, the V gene TRBV20-1; 11 nucleotides match TRBD2. CDR1 and CDR2 from the germline V gene are DFQATT and SNEGSKA (reference sequence). The CDR3 length is 16 residues. Trimming at V came to 2 bases and at J to 2 bases, leaving 6 bases not matched to a gene. CDR3 loop: CSARNRLAGITDTQYF. CDR3 sequence (DNA): TGCAGTGCTAGAAACCGACTAGCGGGGATCACAGATACGCAGTATTTT.

A few counts support this clonotype. The chain uses TRBV19 and TRBJ1-1; D perhaps matches TRBD1 (5 bases). V was cut by 5 bases and J by 5 bases, with 18 bases left in between. Per the germline V gene, CDR1 is LNHDA and CDR2 is SQIVND (reference sequence). The CDR3 is 15 amino acids. CDR3 sequence (DNA): TGTGCCAGTAGTGTAATCCCGGGACCGTCGACTGAAGCTTTCTTT. Amino acid sequence: CASSVIPGPSTEAFF. Full variable domain (rest looked up from reference TRBV19 and TRBJ1-1): DGGITQSPKYLFRKEGQNVTLSCEQNLNHDAMYWYRQDPGQGLRLIYYSQIVNDFQKGDIAEGYSVSREKKESFPLTVTSAQKNPTAFYLCASSVIPGPSTEAFFGQGTRLTVV.

This rearrangement joins TRBV20-1 to TRBJ2-4, with unresolved D. The CDR3 is made up of 19 amino acids. Germline V gene lookup returns CDR1 DFQATT and CDR2 SNEGSKA (reference sequence). Trimming removed 0 bases from V and 3 bases from J, with 24 bases in between. The CDR3 DNA reads TGCAGTGCTAGAGAATCGGCAGCAATAGTCGGTTTGGGCAAAAACATTCAGTACTTC. Translation gives CSARESAAIVGLGKNIQYF.

The chain recombines TRBV7-2 with TRBJ2-1; D is ambiguous. This CDR3 has 15 residues. Germline V CDR1 and CDR2: SGHTA, FQGNSA. Trimming shortened V by 1 base and J by 6 bases, and 13 bases separated the two germline ends. In DNA form, the CDR3 reads TGTGCCAGCAGCTTAGACTTTGAGGCTGTCAATGAGCAGTTCTTC. Protein sequence: CASSLDFEAVNEQFF.

This clonotype came up a few times. The V call is TRBV20-1, the J call TRBJ2-1, with 15 bases identical to TRBD2. The CDR3 extends over 16 amino acids. V lost 0 bases and J lost 7; bases outside the gene matches: 4. Germline-derived CDR1 and CDR2 are DFQATT and SNEGSKA (reference sequence). The CDR3 DNA follows: TGCAGTGCTAGAGATGGAGGGACTAGCGGGAGGAATGAGCAGTTCTTC. Protein product: CSARDGGTSGRNEQFF.

The rearrangement uses TRBV4-2 and TRBJ1-6; D uncertain. V shed 3 bases and J shed 0 bases, with 6 bases lying between them. This CDR3 spans 15 amino acids. Per the germline V gene, CDR1 is LGHNA and CDR2 is YNFKEQ. CDR3 amino acids: CASSHQSSYNSPLHF. In DNA form, the CDR3 reads TGTGCCAGCAGCCACCAGAGCTCCTATAATTCACCCCTCCACTTT.